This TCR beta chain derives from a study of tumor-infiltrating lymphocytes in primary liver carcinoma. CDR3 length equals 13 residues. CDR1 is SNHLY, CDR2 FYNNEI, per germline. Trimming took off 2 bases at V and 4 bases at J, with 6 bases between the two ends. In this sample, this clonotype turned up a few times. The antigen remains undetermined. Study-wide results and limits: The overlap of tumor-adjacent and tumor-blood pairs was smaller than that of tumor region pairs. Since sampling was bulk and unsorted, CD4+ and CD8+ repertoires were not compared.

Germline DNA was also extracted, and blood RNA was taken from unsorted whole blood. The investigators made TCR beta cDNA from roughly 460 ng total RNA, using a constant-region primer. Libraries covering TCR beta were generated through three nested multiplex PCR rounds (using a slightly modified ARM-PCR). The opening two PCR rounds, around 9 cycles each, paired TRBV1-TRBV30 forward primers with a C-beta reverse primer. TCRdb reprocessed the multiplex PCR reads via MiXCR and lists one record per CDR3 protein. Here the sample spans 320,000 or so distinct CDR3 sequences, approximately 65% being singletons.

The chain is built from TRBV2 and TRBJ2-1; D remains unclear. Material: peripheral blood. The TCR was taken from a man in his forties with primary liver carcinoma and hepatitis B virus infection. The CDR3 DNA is TGTGCCAGCAGTGAAATTGGTTACAATGAGCAGTTCTTC. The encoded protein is CASSEIGYNEQFF. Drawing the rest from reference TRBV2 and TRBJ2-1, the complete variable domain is EPEVTQTPSHQVTQMGQEVILRCVPISNHLYFYWYRQILGQKVEFLVSFYNNEISEKSEIFDDQFSVERPDGSNFTLKIRSTKLEDSAMYFCASSEIGYNEQFFGPGTRLTVL.